This record concerns one T cell receptor beta chain sequence. This sample is drawn from a study of blood T cell repertoires in COVID-19. V lost 1 base and J lost 7; bases outside the gene matches: 10. The CDR3 is made up of 16 amino acids. From germline, CDR1 is SGHTA and CDR2 FQGNSA. TCRdb's table, derived via immunoSEQ multiplex PCR, lists solely in-frame clones and lacks some. The sample consists of 120,000 to 150,000 clones, approximately 90% of them appearing once. The cohort comprised adults aged about 18 to 90 years residing in some 24 US areas. The sequence derives from a woman in her 30s with acute COVID-19. This rearrangement joins TRBV7-2 to TRBJ2-1; 7 bases match TRBD2. The sequenced sample was PBMCs or T cells enriched from blood (not recorded which). Here the CDR3 DNA reads TGTGCCAGCAGCTTAGGGTCATCGGGAGGAGGGAATGAGCAGTTCTTC. As protein: CASSLGSSGGGNEQFF.